Listed here is a single TCR beta chain. Its antigen is still unknown. Sequence at one end of the junction differs from germline and may be a read error. This sample is drawn from a study of tumor-infiltrating lymphocytes in primary liver carcinoma. The length of the CDR3 is 17 residues. The germline gives CDR1 ENHRY, CDR2 SYGVKD. General observations from the study: Overlap in tumor-adjacent and tumor-blood pairs fell below that of tumor region pairs. A small share of top clones, only about 7.5-24%, was found in all five tumor regions. Blood fell significantly below tumors in its top-250-clone fraction (p = 0.039).

Production of TCR beta cDNA used 500 ng total RNA together with a constant-region primer. Three nested multiplex PCR rounds of slightly modified ARM-PCR generated TCR beta libraries. Researchers ran the first two PCR rounds for approximately 9 cycles each with TRBV1-TRBV30 forward primers and a C-beta reverse primer. Using its own MiXCR run on the multiplex PCR reads, TCRdb lists one record per CDR3 protein. The table has 20,000 to 25,000 distinct CDR3 sequences, 75% to 85% seen once; the top ten hold about a third. The source material, 20-30 mg of unsorted bulk tissue, was used to co-extract RNA and DNA.

The origin of this receptor is a woman aged 25 to 39 with primary liver carcinoma and hepatitis B virus infection. The sequenced sample was liver tumor tissue from sampling region 2. Documented subset: tumor region T2, inferior pole. The rearrangement joins TRBV10-3 to TRBJ2-1, with TRBD2 matching 10 bases. The CDR3 is CAIRGDASGRSLDDQFF. CDR3 DNA: TGTGCCATCAGGGGGGACGCTAGCGGGAGAAGTCTTGATGACCAGTTCTTC.